This TCR beta chain is drawn from a study of Tregs in tolerant kidney transplant recipients. As regards this clone: Its target is unknown.

Method: immunoSEQ multiplex PCR; TCRdb's copy keeps in-frame clones and lacks some. The sample has 100,000 to 130,000 clones, around 91% seen once. Study-wide results and limits: The small number of patients limits these findings pending further validation. This study did not directly address biological reproducibility.

Unstimulated regulatory T cells (CD4+CD25+CD127-), CD4+CD25- non-regulatory cells, CD4 and CD8 cells were FACS-sorted from thawed PBMCs. Per the germline V gene, CDR1 is MNHEY and CDR2 is SMNVEV (reference sequence). This CDR3 has 14 residues. V shed 4 bases and J 9 bases; nucleotides not matched to a gene: 7. This TCR was recovered from a human donor who received a combined kidney and bone marrow transplant. This chain links TRBV27 with TRBJ2-2; TRBD2 matches 8 bases. Sequencing was performed on CD4+ T cells from blood, taken before the transplant. CDR3 loop: CASSSGLEYRELFF. DNA for the CDR3: TGTGCCAGCAGTTCGGGACTAGAGTATCGGGAGCTGTTTTTT.